Listed here is a single TCR beta chain. What this receptor recognizes is not known. No much larger clonotype is one base removed from it; base qualities were not supplied. The data were obtained in a study of T-cell reconstitution after alpha-beta-depleted transplantation in children listed by TCRdb under 2016. About the study as a whole: Using TCR repertoire profiling, the study followed T-cell immune reconstitution in a quantitative way in children after TCRalphabeta/CD19-depleted allogeneic hematopoietic cell transplantation.

What the research found in general, with its limitations: Over the following months the frequencies of hyperexpanded clones went down, and after one year T-cell counts and TCRbeta diversity were mostly credited to newly produced T cells. In some patients, high TCRbeta diversity at day 60 was attributed to recipient T cells and intrathymic progenitors that had survived conditioning. The apparently early recovery of alphabetaT-cell counts about two months after transplant reportedly depended on only several hundred rapidly expanded clones that came from non-depleted graft cells.

Libraries were constructed by PCR. Sequenced on an Illumina HiSeq 2500. TCR libraries were prepared with molecular barcoding, using unique molecular identifiers to normalize TCRbeta repertoire quantification. TCRdb reanalyzed the raw reads on its own, using fastp at Q25 for trimming and MiXCR for clone calling, and kept in-frame beta chains. Each record represents a unique CDR3 protein, reported with the most common genes and DNA among its rows. For this sample the table gives some 300,000 distinct CDR3 sequences, of which around 9.1% were detected only once. Of the sample, roughly 7% falls within the top ten clones. The treatment or condition tag for this specimen amounts to: allogeneic hematopoietic cell transplantation with graft depleted of TCRalphabeta T cells and CD19 B cells. Transplant recipients were children who received TCRalphabeta/CD19-depleted allogeneic hematopoietic cell grafts. The sequencing here drew on PBMCs, taken before TCRalphabeta/CD19-depleted stem cell transplant. The receptor was isolated from a boy under three years old with acute myeloid leukemia, due to receive a stem cell transplant.

The CDR3 protein sequence reads: CASSFATGPYEQYF. The nucleotide sequence reads as follows: TGTGCCAGCAGTTTCGCGACGGGACCATACGAGCAGTACTTC. The chain joins TRBV7-6 to TRBJ2-7; the D call is possibly TRBD1 or TRBD2, each sharing 5 bases. The CDR3 runs 14 residues from the cysteine to the phenylalanine. The kept DNA is CDR3 alone, 42 bases in frame from the first base. CDR1 and CDR2, looked up from the germline V gene, are SGHVS and FNYEAQ. A distance of 16 bases separates the germline ends of V and J, which lose 6 bases and 4 bases respectively.